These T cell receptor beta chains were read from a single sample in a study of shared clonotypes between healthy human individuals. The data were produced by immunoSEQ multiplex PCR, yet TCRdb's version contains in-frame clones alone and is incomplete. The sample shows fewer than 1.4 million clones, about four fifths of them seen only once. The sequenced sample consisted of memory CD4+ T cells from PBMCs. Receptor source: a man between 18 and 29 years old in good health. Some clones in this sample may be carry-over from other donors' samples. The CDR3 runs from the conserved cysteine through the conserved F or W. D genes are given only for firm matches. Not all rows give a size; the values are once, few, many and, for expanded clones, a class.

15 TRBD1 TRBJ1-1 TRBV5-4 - TGTGCCAGCAGCTCGGGACAGGTGGTGAACACTGAAGCTTTCTTT CASSSGQVVNTEAFF
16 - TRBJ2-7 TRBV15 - TGTGCCACCAGCCCGTATGGGGCAGGAGGTGCCTACGAGCAGTACTTC CATSPYGAGGAYEQYF
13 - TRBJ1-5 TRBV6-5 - TGTGCCAGCAGTTACGGGGAGGATCAGCCCCAGCATTTT CASSYGEDQPQHF
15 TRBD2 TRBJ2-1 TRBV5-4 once TGTGCCAGCAGCGGAGGGACTAGCCGGGAAAATGAGCAGTTCTTC CASSGGTSRENEQFF
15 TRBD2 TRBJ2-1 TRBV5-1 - TGCGCCAGCAGCTCTGCCAGGGACGGGAGGGCCGTTTCGATCTTC CASSSARDGRAVSIF
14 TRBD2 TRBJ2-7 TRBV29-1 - TGCAGCGTTGGCGGAGCGGGAGTCGGGTACGAGCAGTACTTC CSVGGAGVGYEQYF
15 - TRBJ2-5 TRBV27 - TGTGCCAGCAGTCTATCGACTGGGGGGCAAGAGACCCAGTACTTC CASSLSTGGQETQYF
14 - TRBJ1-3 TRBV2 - TGTGCCAGCAGCCGCAGGGAACTGGGAAACACCATATATTTT CASSRRELGNTIYF
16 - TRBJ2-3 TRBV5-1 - TGCGCCAGCAGCCGGGGGGCGGCGGGAATCCCAGATACGCAGTATTTT CASSRGAAGIPDTQYF
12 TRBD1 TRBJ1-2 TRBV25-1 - TGTGCCAGCAGAACAGGGGACTATGGCTACACCTTC CASRTGDYGYTF
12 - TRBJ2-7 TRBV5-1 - TGCGCCAGCAGCTCCCTCTCCTACGAGCAGTACTTC CASSSLSYEQYF
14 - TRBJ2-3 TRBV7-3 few TGTGCCAGCAGCTCCGTACCCAGCGCAGATACGCAGTATTTT CASSSVPSADTQYF
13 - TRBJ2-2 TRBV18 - TGTGCCAGCTCACCACAGGCGGCCGGGGAGCTGTTTTTT CASSPQAAGELFF
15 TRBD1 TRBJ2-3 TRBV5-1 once TGCGCCAGCAGTGAACAGGGACAGGGCACAGATACGCAGTATTTT CASSEQGQGTDTQYF
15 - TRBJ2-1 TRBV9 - TGTGCCAGCAGCGTAGCGGTGAGCTCCTACAATGAGCAGTTCTTC CASSVAVSSYNEQFF
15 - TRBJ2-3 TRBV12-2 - TGTGCAAGTCGCCACAGTCGGAGCGCCCCAGATACGCAGTATTTT CASRHSRSAPDTQYF
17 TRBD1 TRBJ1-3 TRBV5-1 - TGCGCCAGCAGCTTGGAGGGACAGATCTTCTCTGGAAACACCATATATTTT CASSLEGQIFSGNTIYF
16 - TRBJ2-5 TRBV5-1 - TGCGCCAGCAGCTTGGTCCCCCCCGGGGCTCAAGAGACCCAGTACTTC CASSLVPPGAQETQYF
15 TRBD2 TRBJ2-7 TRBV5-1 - TGCGCCAGCAGCTTGGTTGGCGGGAGTAGCCACGAGCAGTACTTC CASSLVGGSSHEQYF
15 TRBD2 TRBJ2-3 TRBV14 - TGTGCCAGCAGCCACAGCGGGAAGGGCACAGATACGCAGTATTTT CASSHSGKGTDTQYF
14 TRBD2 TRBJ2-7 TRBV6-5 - TGTGCCAGCACTCCACTAGCGAGTACCTACGAGCAGTACTTC CASTPLASTYEQYF
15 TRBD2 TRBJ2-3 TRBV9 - TGTGCCAGCAGCTCGAGGGGACTAGCCCCAGATACGCAGTATTTT CASSSRGLAPDTQYF
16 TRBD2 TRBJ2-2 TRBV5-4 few TGTGCCAGCAGCCCGGGACTAGCGGGAGTCACCGGGGAGCTGTTTTTT CASSPGLAGVTGELFF
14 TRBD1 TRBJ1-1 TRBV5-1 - TGCGCCAGCAGCTCGGACAGGCGGAACACTGAAGCTTTCTTT CASSSDRRNTEAFF
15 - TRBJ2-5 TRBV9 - TGTGCCAGCAGCGTGGGTGTTGGCCAGAAAGAGACCCAGTACTTC CASSVGVGQKETQYF
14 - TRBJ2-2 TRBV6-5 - TGTGCCAGCAGACAGGCGGATATCACCGGGGAGCTGTTTTTT CASRQADITGELFF
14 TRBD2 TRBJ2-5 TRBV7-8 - TGTGCCAGCAGCTTAAGGCGCGGGAGAGAGACCCAGTACTTC CASSLRRGRETQYF
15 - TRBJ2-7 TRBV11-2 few TGTGCCAGCACCCCCGACGGGGTTAGCTCCTACGAGCAGTACTTC CASTPDGVSSYEQYF
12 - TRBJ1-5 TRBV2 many TGTGCCAGCAGCCAAGAGCGTCAGCCCCAGCATTTT CASSQERQPQHF